One sample yielded the 25 T cell receptor beta chains listed below, sequenced in a study of identical twins. Each CDR3 protein is one row after TCRdb ran MiXCR on the 5' RACE reads. The data show nearly 650,000 distinct CDR3 sequences, about 7% seen once. This sample also belongs to another study, concerning yellow fever vaccine responses in identical twins.

The sequencing sample was made of PBMCs. The source of these receptors is a woman aged 18-29 years in good health.

The genes are TRBV25-1 and TRBJ1-1, with D unclear. V was cut by 6 bases and J by 0 bases, with 8 bases left in between. The CDR3 extends over 13 amino acids. Germline lookup yields CDR1 MGHDK and CDR2 SYGVNS. The DNA for the CDR3 is TGTGCCAGCAGATCTCAGATGAACACTGAAGCTTTCTTT. Protein: CASRSQMNTEAFF.

As DNA, the CDR3 is TGTGCCAGCAGTTTACTCGTGGCTAGCGGGACCGAGCAGTACTTC. It translates to CASSLLVASGTEQYF. This chain connects TRBV12-3 or TRBV12-4 to TRBJ2-7; the match to TRBD2 covers 9 bases. J lost 6 bases, V lost 2 bases, and 8 bases had no gene match. There are 15 residues in the CDR3.

This clonotype was detected many times. The CDR3 sequence: CASSWEPGPVYNEQFF. CDR3 sequence (DNA): TGCGCCAGCAGCTGGGAGCCAGGGCCGGTCTACAATGAGCAGTTCTTC. This rearrangement joins TRBV5-1 to TRBJ2-1; D assignment may be TRBD1 or TRBD2 (5 bases each). This CDR3 has 16 residues. Trimming left V 3 bases short and J 3 bases short, with 16 bases between. Per the germline V gene, CDR1 is SGHRS and CDR2 is YFSETQ.

The CDR3 spells CASSSSGTSGGDTQYF. The DNA for the CDR3 is TGCGCCAGCAGCTCGTCCGGGACTAGCGGGGGGGATACGCAGTATTTT. This rearrangement joins TRBV5-1 to TRBJ2-3; TRBD2 aligns across 15 bases. With 3 bases clipped from V and 6 bases from J, the junction kept 5 bases outside the gene matches. Germline CDR1 SGHRS, CDR2 YFSETQ. The CDR3 extends over 16 amino acids.

This clonotype was found many times. The gene calls are TRBV29-1 and TRBJ1-3; D is ambiguous. The CDR3 is made up of 13 amino acids. V was clipped by 3 bases and J by 8 bases, with 14 bases between them. Germline lookup yields CDR1 SQVTM and CDR2 ANQGSEA. The CDR3 spells CSVESLNRDTIYF. CDR3 nucleotides: TGCAGCGTTGAGTCCCTAAACCGGGACACCATATATTTT. The whole variable domain, remainder taken from reference TRBV29-1 and TRBJ1-3, is SAVISQKPSRDICQRGTSLTIQCQVDSQVTMMFWYRQQPGQSLTLIATANQGSEATYESGFVIDKFPISRPNLTFSTLTVSNMSPEDSSIYLCSVESLNRDTIYFGEGSWLTVV.

The rearrangement links TRBV7-9 to TRBJ2-7; D is ambiguous. Germline assignment: CDR1 SEHNR and CDR2 FQNEAQ (reference sequence). The CDR3 covers 15 residues. Trimming cost V 0 bases and J 7 bases, with 16 bases left between them. The CDR3: CASSLADHPRMEQYF. CDR3 sequence (DNA): TGTGCCAGCAGCTTAGCGGACCACCCTAGAATGGAGCAGTACTTC.

This clonotype was detected a few times. The chain recombines TRBV29-1 with TRBJ2-1; 13 nucleotides align to TRBD2. The CDR3 runs to 18 residues. V dropped 4 bases and J dropped 2; count of bases not matched to a gene: 11. Germline CDR1 reads SQVTM; CDR2 reads ANQGSEA. The CDR3 here is CSVVSGTTSGGAYNEQFF. The CDR3 nucleotides are TGCAGCGTTGTATCTGGGACCACTAGCGGGGGGGCCTACAATGAGCAGTTCTTC.

There are many counts of this clonotype. The chain uses TRBV24-1 and TRBJ2-1; TRBD2 matches 10 bases. This CDR3 region has 17 residues. Trimming cost V 4 bases and J 9 bases; bases outside gene matches: 14. Germline V lookup: CDR1 KGHDR, CDR2 SFDVKD. The DNA for the CDR3 is TGTGCCACCAGTGAACCCCCGGCTAGCGGGAGTCTTTTTGAGCAGTTCTTC. It specifies CATSEPPASGSLFEQFF.

The table lists this clonotype with many counts. This chain uses TRBV28 with TRBJ1-4, with D perhaps matching TRBD1 (6 bases). Germline CDR1 reads MDHEN; CDR2 reads SYDVKM. Trimming shortened V by 4 bases and J by 6 bases, and 15 bases separated the two germline ends. This CDR3 contains 15 residues. The CDR3 nucleotides are TGTGCCAGCAGTTCCCCGGGGAGGGGGGATGAAAAACTGTTTTTT. Its protein product is CASSSPGRGDEKLFF.

Only a few counts were recorded for this clonotype. J is TRBJ2-1 and V is TRBV3-1; 12 bases are shared with TRBD2. CDR1 and CDR2 from the germline V gene are LGHDT and YNNKEL (reference sequence). The V segment lost 8 bases and the J segment 0 bases; nucleotides outside the gene matches: 5. This CDR3 is built from 16 residues. CDR3 in amino acids: CASGLAGSSSYNEQFF. Written as DNA, the CDR3 is TGTGCCAGCGGACTAGCGGGATCGAGCTCCTACAATGAGCAGTTCTTC.

This clonotype was counted ten times or more. V is TRBV6-5 and J is TRBJ2-1; 13 nucleotides agree with TRBD2. This CDR3 is built from 15 residues. V shed 4 bases and J 7 bases; nucleotides not matched to a gene: 4. Germline CDR1 is MNHEY and CDR2 is SVGAGI. CDR3 in DNA: TGTGCCAGCAGTTCACGGACTAGCGGGAGTAATGAGCAGTTCTTC. Its translation is CASSSRTSGSNEQFF.

In this sample, this clonotype turned up a few times. V is TRBV10-3 and J is TRBJ2-2; 10 bases align to TRBD1. The CDR3 is made up of 15 amino acids. Germline V gene lookup returns CDR1 ENHRY and CDR2 SYGVKD. V dropped 6 bases and J dropped 4; count of bases not matched to a gene: 5. The CDR3 sequence: CAIRGTGASTGELFF. The CDR3 bases are TGTGCCATCAGGGGGACAGGGGCTAGCACCGGGGAGCTGTTTTTT.

Ten or more counts support this clonotype. V is TRBV25-1 and J is TRBJ2-7; 9 bases align to TRBD2. Germline CDR1 reads MGHDK; CDR2 reads SYGVNS. The ends lost 1 base at V and 0 bases at J; junction bases unmatched: 13. This CDR3 has 19 residues. The CDR3 nucleotides read TGTGCCAGCAGTGAATCCTCTGGGGCAACTAGCGGGTCCTCCTACGAGCAGTACTTC. This codes for CASSESSGATSGSSYEQYF.

The CDR3 bases are TGCGCCAGCAGCCAAGAACTACAAGGGACTAGCTTGGGGACCCAGTACTTC. Translated: CASSQELQGTSLGTQYF. The V gene is TRBV4-1, the J gene TRBJ2-5, with 9 bases matching TRBD2. The V gene's germline CDR1 is MGHRA and CDR2 YSYEKL. Trimming removed 0 bases from V and 7 bases from J; junction bases left unmatched: 12. This CDR3 has 17 amino acids.

The sample holds a few counts of this clonotype. The V gene is TRBV15, the J gene TRBJ2-7; D is possibly TRBD2 (6 bases). This CDR3 has 17 residues. V was shortened by 2 bases and J by 3 bases, with 20 bases between the two germline ends. The germline V gene has CDR1 LNHNV and CDR2 YYDKDF (reference sequence). CDR3 coding DNA: TGTGCCACCAGCAGACCCAAGGAGGGGACGCCCCTCTACGAGCAGTACTTC. Its protein product is CATSRPKEGTPLYEQYF.

This clonotype was counted many times. The chain couples TRBV28 to TRBJ2-7; D is unclear. Germline CDR1 MDHEN, CDR2 SYDVKM. The CDR3 sequence is 11 residues long. The V end lost 5 bases, the J end lost 4 bases, and 6 bases lay between the germline ends. The CDR3 here is CASSANYEQYV. The CDR3 bases are TGTGCCAGCAGTGCTAATTACGAGCAGTACGTC.

The table lists this clonotype with a few counts. The chain uses TRBV28 and TRBJ2-7; D is ambiguous. Looked up from germline, CDR1 is MDHEN and CDR2 is SYDVKM. The CDR3 totals 14 residues. The V and J ends lost 5 bases and 2 bases respectively, with 13 bases between them. CDR3 sequence: CASSPPGYTYEQYV. The CDR3 coding sequence is TGTGCCAGCAGTCCCCCTGGGTACACCTACGAGCAGTACGTC.

The table lists this clonotype with many counts. This rearrangement joins TRBV7-8 to TRBJ2-1; D is possibly TRBD1 (5 bases). Trimming stripped 3 bases from V and 4 bases from J, with 16 bases between. This CDR3 is 16 amino acids long. Germline V CDR1 and CDR2: SGHVS, FQNEAQ. The chain's CDR3 is CASSFPTGQHYNEQFF. CDR3 sequence (DNA): TGTGCCAGCAGCTTCCCAACAGGACAACATTACAATGAGCAGTTCTTC.

This clonotype showed up just a few times. The rearrangement links TRBV9 to TRBJ1-6; D not resolved. The CDR3 covers 13 residues. Deletions cut 3 bases from V and 10 bases from J, with 11 bases between. Germline V CDR1 and CDR2: SGDLS, YYNGEE. CDR3 region: CASSGEDWSPLHF. Here the CDR3 DNA reads TGTGCCAGCAGCGGAGAGGACTGGTCACCCCTCCACTTT.

In its sample, this clonotype was seen a few times. The chain is built from TRBV6-5 and TRBJ2-2, with 14 positions matching TRBD2. After removal of 5 bases from V and 4 bases from J, the junction contained 6 bases not matched to a gene. Germline CDR1 and CDR2: MNHEY and SVGAGI. There are 17 residues in the CDR3. This CDR3 reads CASSTGTSGGATGELFF. The CDR3 bases are TGTGCCAGCAGTACTGGGACTAGCGGGGGCGCCACCGGGGAGCTGTTTTTT.

This chain links TRBV12-3 or TRBV12-4 with TRBJ1-1, with D unresolved. Trimming left V 6 bases short and J 5 bases short, with 16 bases between. This CDR3 contains 14 residues. CDR3: CASRVNPGRTEAFF. The CDR3 nucleotides are TGTGCCAGCAGAGTCAATCCGGGTCGGACTGAAGCTTTCTTT.

The V gene is TRBV5-1, the J gene TRBJ2-1; D call uncertain. The V gene's germline CDR1 is SGHRS and CDR2 YFSETQ. Deletions cut 4 bases from V and 9 bases from J, with 26 bases between. The CDR3 is 17 amino acids. CDR3 sequence (DNA): TGCGCCAGCAGCCCGACGCACAACAGATATACCTTTGGTGAGCAGTTCTTC. Protein: CASSPTHNRYTFGEQFF. The full variable domain, in which reference TRBV5-1 and TRBJ2-1 provide the parts outside the CDR3, is KAGVTQTPRYLIKTRGQQVTLSCSPISGHRSVSWYQQTPGQGLQFLFEYFSETQRNKGNFPGRFSGRQFSNSRSEMNVSTLELGDSALYLCASSPTHNRYTFGEQFFGPGTRLTVL.

This clonotype showed up just a few times. The rearrangement uses TRBV29-1 and TRBJ2-2; the D is unclear. Trimming removed 5 bases from V and 4 bases from J, with 5 bases in between. CDR1 and CDR2 (germline): SQVTM, ANQGSEA. The CDR3 consists of 11 residues. The CDR3 DNA follows: TGCAGCGTTAGCACCACCGGGGAGCTGTTTTTT. Its translation is CSVSTTGELFF.

This clonotype appeared a few times. The rearrangement links TRBV7-9 to TRBJ2-3; D not certain. The CDR3 has 14 amino acids. V lost 3 bases and J lost 3, with 10 bases in between. The germline V gene encodes CDR1 SEHNR and CDR2 FQNEAQ (reference sequence). The CDR3 DNA follows: TGTGCCAGCAGCTTCCGAACAGAGACAGATACGCAGTATTTT. Protein: CASSFRTETDTQYF.

This clonotype was seen ten or more times. This sequence joins TRBV4-1 and TRBJ2-5, with D possibly being TRBD2 (5 bases). The CDR3 contains 15 residues. The V end was cut by 0 bases, the J end by 4 bases, with 12 bases between. The V gene's germline CDR1 is MGHRA and CDR2 YSYEKL. The CDR3 nucleotides are TGCGCCAGCAGCCAAGATCAGGCTAGCAGAGAGACCCAGTACTTC. Protein product: CASSQDQASRETQYF.